One and the same sample provided the 6 T cell receptor beta chains below, sequenced in a study of vaccination and CD4 T cells after COVID-19 (dated by TCRdb to the early 2020s). The receptor library was made with PCR. Sequencing was carried out with an Illumina iSeq 100. TCR sequencing of DNA from cultured CD4+ T cells used the Oncomine TCR Beta short-read assay at the Johns Hopkins FTIC core. TCRdb ran its own pipeline on the public reads, namely fastp trimming at Q25 and MiXCR clone calling, and kept in-frame beta chains. Every distinct CDR3 protein forms one entry, paired with its most common genes and DNA. The sample contains approximately 19,000 distinct CDR3 sequences, 58% of them found a single time. The ten largest make up roughly 9.7% of the sample. The treatment or condition label for this specimen denotes: roughly nine-day PBMC culture with coronavirus spike peptide pools or control peptides (ViraFEST assay).

These receptors have no identified antigens. Sequences were derived from CD4+ T cells from blood, cultured in vitro, sampled after SARS-CoV-2 vaccination. The source is a human donor who had recovered from COVID-19.

This clonotype was seen a few times. V usage is TRBV19 and J usage is TRBJ1-6, with D unclear. Germline values: CDR1 LNHDA, CDR2 SQIVND (reference sequence). The CDR3 has 14 amino acids. V was pared by 10 bases and J by 6 bases, with 16 bases between. CDR3 loop: CATARRSGNSPLHF. Here the CDR3 DNA reads TGTGCCACCGCCCGGCGCTCCGGTAATTCACCCCTCCACTTT.

The chain links TRBV6-1 to TRBJ1-1; D unclear. The CDR3 runs to 13 residues. V was clipped by 7 bases and J by 0 bases, with 9 bases between them. In germline, CDR1 is MNHNS, CDR2 SASEGT. CDR3 sequence: CASKLGLNTEAFF. CDR3 sequence (DNA): TGTGCCAGCAAGTTAGGGCTGAACACTGAAGCTTTCTTT.

This clonotype has a handful of counts. The chain has TRBV7-9 and TRBJ1-2; 9 positions match TRBD1. This CDR3 is 14 amino acids long. V trimming: 2 bases; J trimming: 4 bases; junction bases outside the gene matches: 2. Germline lookup yields CDR1 SEHNR and CDR2 FQNEAQ (reference sequence). CDR3 nucleotide sequence: TGTGCCAGCAGCTTATCGGACAGGGGCTATGGCTACACCTTC. This codes for CASSLSDRGYGYTF.

The chain employs TRBV19 and TRBJ2-2; 14 bases align to TRBD2. CDR3 size: 15 residues. Per the germline V gene, CDR1 is LNHDA and CDR2 is SQIVND (reference sequence). V trimming: 7 bases; J trimming: 7 bases; junction bases outside the gene matches: 5. This chain's CDR3 is CASTGTSGSGGELFF. The CDR3 nucleotides are TGTGCCAGTACTGGGACTAGCGGGAGTGGCGGGGAGCTGTTTTTT.

This chain joins TRBV2 and TRBJ2-5, with 8 bases lining up with TRBD1. The length of the CDR3 is 13 residues. Looked up from germline, CDR1 is SNHLY and CDR2 is FYNNEI. V lost 6 bases, J lost 3 bases, and 3 bases stayed unmatched. The CDR3 bases are TGTGCCAGCAGGCCAGGGGGCGAAGAGACCCAGTACTTC. Its protein product is CASRPGGEETQYF.

DNA for the CDR3: TGTGCCAGCAGTGGGACCCACTACGAGCAGTACTTC. Protein product: CASSGTHYEQYF. This chain connects TRBV6-2 or TRBV6-3 to TRBJ2-7; either TRBD1 or TRBD2 may fit D (5 bases each). Per the germline V gene, CDR1 is MNHEY and CDR2 is SVGEGT. This CDR3 region has 12 residues. V dropped 5 bases and J dropped 3 bases, with 8 bases sitting between them.